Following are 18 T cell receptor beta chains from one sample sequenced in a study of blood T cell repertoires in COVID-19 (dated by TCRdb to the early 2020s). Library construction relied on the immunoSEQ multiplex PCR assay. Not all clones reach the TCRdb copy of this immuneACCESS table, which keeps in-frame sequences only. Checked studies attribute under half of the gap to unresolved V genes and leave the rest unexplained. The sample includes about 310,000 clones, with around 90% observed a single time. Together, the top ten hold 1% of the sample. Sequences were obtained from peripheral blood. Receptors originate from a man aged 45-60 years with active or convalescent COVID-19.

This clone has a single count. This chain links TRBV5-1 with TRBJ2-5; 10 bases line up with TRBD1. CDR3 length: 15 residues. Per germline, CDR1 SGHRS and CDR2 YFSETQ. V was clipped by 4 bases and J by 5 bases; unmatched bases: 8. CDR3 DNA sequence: TGCGCCAGCAGCCCCCGGACAGGGGGTGGGGAGACCCAGTACTTC. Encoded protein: CASSPRTGGGETQYF. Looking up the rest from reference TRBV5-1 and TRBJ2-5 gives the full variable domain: KAGVTQTPRYLIKTRGQQVTLSCSPISGHRSVSWYQQTPGQGLQFLFEYFSETQRNKGNFPGRFSGRQFSNSRSEMNVSTLELGDSALYLCASSPRTGGGETQYFGPGTRLLVL.

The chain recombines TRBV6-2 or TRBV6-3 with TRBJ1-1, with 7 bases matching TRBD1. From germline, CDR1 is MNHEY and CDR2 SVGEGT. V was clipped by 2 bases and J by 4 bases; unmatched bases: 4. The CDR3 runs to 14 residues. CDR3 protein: CASSYPQGGTEAFF. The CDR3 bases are TGTGCCAGCAGTTACCCCCAGGGGGGCACTGAAGCTTTCTTT.

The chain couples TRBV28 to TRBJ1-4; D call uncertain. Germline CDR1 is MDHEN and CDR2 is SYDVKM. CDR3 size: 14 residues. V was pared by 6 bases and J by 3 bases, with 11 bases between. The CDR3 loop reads CASRSPGANEKLFF. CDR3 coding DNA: TGTGCCAGCAGGTCACCCGGGGCTAATGAAAAACTGTTTTTT.

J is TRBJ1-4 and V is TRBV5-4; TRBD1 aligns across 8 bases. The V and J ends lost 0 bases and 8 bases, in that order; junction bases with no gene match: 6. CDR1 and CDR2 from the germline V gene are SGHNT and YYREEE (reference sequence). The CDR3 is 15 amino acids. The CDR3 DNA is TGTGCCAGCAGCTTGGGTACAGGGGGGGCGGAAAAACTGTTTTTT. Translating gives CASSLGTGGAEKLFF. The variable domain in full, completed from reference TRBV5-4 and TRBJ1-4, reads ETGVTQSPTHLIKTRGQQVTLRCSSQSGHNTVSWYQQALGQGPQFIFQYYREEENGRGNFPPRFSGLQFPNYSSELNVNALELDDSALYLCASSLGTGGAEKLFFGSGTQLSVL.

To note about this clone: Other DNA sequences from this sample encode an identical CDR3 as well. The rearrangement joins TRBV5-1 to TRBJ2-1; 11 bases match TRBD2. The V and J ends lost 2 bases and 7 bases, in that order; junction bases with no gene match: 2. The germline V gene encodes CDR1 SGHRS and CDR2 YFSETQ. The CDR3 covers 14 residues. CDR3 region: CASSLTSGSNEQFF. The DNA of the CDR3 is TGCGCCAGCAGCTTAACTAGCGGGAGTAATGAGCAGTTCTTC. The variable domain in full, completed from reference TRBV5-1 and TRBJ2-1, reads KAGVTQTPRYLIKTRGQQVTLSCSPISGHRSVSWYQQTPGQGLQFLFEYFSETQRNKGNFPGRFSGRQFSNSRSEMNVSTLELGDSALYLCASSLTSGSNEQFFGPGTRLTVL.

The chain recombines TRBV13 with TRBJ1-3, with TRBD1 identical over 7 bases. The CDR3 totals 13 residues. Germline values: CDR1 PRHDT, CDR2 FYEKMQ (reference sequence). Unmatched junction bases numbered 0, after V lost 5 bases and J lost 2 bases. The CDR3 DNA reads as TGTGCCAGCAGCGACAGGGCTGGAAACACCATATATTTT. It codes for CASSDRAGNTIYF.

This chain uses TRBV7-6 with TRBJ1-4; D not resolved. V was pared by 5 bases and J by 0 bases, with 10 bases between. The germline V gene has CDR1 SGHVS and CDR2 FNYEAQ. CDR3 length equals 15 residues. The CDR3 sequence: CASSLSTSTNEKLFF. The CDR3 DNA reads TGTGCCAGCAGCCTATCGACTTCAACTAATGAAAAACTGTTTTTT.

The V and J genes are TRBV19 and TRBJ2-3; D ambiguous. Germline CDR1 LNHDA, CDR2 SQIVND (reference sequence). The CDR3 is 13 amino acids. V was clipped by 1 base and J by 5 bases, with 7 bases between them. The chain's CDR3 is CASSIAERDTQYF. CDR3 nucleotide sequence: TGTGCCAGTAGTATAGCGGAGAGAGATACGCAGTATTTT.

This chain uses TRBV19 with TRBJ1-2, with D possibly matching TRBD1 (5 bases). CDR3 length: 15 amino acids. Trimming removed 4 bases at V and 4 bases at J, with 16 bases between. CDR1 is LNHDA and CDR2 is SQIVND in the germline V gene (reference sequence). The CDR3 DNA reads TGTGCCAGTAGTACCTCTGGACACCCGGCCTATGGCTACACCTTC. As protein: CASSTSGHPAYGYTF.

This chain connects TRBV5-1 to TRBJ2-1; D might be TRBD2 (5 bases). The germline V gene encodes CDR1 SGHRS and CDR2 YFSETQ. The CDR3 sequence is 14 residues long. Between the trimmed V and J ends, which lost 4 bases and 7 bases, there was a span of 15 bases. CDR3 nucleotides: TGCGCCAGCAGCCAAACTAGGCCGGTGAATGAGCAGTTCTTC. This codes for CASSQTRPVNEQFF.

CDR3 in DNA: TGTGCCAGTAGTTACGACAGCCAGGGTCAGCCCCAGCATTTT. Translation gives CASSYDSQGQPQHF. V usage is TRBV19 and J usage is TRBJ1-5; possibly TRBD1 for D (5 bases). CDR1 LNHDA and CDR2 SQIVND come from the germline V gene (reference sequence). Trimming stripped 5 bases from V and 6 bases from J, with 14 bases between. CDR3 length: 14 amino acids.

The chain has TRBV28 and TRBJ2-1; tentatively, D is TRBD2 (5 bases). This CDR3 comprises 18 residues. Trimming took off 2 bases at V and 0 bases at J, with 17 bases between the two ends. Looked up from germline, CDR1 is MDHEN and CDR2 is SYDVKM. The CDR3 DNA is TGTGCCAGCAGTTTAAAATTTTATAGCGTTAGCTCCTACAATGAGCAGTTCTTC. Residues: CASSLKFYSVSSYNEQFF.

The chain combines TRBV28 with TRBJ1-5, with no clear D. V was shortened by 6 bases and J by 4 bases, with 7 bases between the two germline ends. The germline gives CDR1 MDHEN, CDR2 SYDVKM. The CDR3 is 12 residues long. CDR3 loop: CASSIGNQPQHF. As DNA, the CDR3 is TGTGCCAGCAGCATCGGTAATCAGCCCCAGCATTTT.

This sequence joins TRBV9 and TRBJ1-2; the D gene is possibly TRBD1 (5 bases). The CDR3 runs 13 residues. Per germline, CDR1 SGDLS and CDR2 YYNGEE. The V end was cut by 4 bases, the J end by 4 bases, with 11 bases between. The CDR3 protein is CASSLGGVYGYTF. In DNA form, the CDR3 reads TGTGCCAGCAGCCTCGGGGGGGTCTATGGCTACACCTTC.

DNA of the CDR3: TGTGCCAGCAGCCCATTAGCGAATCAAGAGACCCAGTACTTC. Encoded protein: CASSPLANQETQYF. V is TRBV3-1 (or the pseudogene TRBV3-2) and J is TRBJ2-5; maybe TRBD2 (5 bases). V was cut by 4 bases and J by 2 bases, with 11 bases left in between. Germline CDR1 is LGHDT and CDR2 is YNNKEL (reference sequence). The CDR3 is 14 amino acids.

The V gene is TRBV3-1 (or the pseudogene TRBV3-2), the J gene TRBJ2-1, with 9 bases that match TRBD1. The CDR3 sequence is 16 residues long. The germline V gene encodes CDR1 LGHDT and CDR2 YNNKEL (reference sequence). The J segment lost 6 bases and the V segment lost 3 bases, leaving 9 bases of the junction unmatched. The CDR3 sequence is CASSQHPGQGFNEQFF. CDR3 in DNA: TGTGCCAGCAGCCAGCACCCGGGACAGGGTTTCAATGAGCAGTTCTTC.

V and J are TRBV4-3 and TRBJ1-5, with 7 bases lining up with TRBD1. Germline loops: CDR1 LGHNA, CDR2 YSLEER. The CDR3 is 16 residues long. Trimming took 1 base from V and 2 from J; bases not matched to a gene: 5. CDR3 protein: CASSQADRAGNQPQHF. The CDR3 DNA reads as TGCGCCAGCAGCCAAGCCGACAGGGCTGGCAATCAGCCCCAGCATTTT.

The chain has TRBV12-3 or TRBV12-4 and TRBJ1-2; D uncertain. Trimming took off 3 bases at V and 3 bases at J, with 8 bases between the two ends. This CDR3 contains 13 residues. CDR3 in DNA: TGTGCCAGCAGTTTTTCCTCCTACTATGGCTACACCTTC. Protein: CASSFSSYYGYTF.